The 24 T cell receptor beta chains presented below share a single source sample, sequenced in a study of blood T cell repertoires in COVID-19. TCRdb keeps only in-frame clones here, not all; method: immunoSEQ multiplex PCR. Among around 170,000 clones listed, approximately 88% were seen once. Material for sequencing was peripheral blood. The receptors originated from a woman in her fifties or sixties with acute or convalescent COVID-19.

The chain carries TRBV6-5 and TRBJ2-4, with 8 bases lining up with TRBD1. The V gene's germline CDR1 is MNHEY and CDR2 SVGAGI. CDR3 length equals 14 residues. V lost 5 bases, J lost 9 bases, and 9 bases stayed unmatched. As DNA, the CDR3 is TGTGCCAGCAGTCAACAGGGGGGAGTTGTCATTCAGTACTTC. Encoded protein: CASSQQGGVVIQYF.

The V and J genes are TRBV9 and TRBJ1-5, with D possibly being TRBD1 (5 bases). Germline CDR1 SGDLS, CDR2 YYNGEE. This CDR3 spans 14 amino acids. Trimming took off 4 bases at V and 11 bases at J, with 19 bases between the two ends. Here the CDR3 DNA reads TGTGCCAGCAGCCCCTGGACACCGGTCGTGGCCCAGCATTTT. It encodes CASSPWTPVVAQHF.

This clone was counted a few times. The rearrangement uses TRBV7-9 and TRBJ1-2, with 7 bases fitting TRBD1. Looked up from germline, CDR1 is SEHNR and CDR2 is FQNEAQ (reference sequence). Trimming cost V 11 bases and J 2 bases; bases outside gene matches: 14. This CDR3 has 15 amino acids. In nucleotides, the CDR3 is TGTGCCGACAACATCCACCAGACAGGGAACTATGGCTACACCTTC. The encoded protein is CADNIHQTGNYGYTF.

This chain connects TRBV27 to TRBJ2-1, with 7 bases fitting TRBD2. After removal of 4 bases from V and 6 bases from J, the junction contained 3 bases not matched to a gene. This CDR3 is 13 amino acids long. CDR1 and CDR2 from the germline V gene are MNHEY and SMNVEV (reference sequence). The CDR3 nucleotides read TGTGCCAGCAGTTGGGGGGGAGGCAATGAGCAGTTCTTC. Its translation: CASSWGGGNEQFF.

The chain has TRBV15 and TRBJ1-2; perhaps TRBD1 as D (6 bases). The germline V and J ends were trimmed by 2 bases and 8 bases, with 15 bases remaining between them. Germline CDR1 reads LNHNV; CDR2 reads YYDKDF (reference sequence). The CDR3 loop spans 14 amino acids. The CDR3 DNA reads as TGTGCCACCAGCAGACGGGACACCCTACGGGGCTACACCTTC. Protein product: CATSRRDTLRGYTF.

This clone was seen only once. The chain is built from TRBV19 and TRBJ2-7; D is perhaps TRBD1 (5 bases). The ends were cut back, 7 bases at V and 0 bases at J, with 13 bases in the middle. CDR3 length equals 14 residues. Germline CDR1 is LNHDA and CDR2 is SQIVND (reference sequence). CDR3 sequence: CASKGAASSYEQYF. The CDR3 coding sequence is TGTGCCAGTAAAGGGGCCGCGAGCTCCTACGAGCAGTACTTC.

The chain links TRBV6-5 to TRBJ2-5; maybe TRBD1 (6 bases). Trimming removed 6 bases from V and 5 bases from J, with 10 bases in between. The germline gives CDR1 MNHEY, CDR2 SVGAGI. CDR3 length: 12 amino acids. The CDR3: CASRQGRETQYF. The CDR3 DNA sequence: TGTGCCAGCAGGCAGGGGCGGGAGACCCAGTACTTC.

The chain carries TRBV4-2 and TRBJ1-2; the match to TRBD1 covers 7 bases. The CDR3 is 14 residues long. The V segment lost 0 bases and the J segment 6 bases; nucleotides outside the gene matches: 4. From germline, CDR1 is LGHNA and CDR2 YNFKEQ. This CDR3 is CASSQERGQNGYTF. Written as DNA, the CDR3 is TGTGCCAGCAGCCAAGAAAGGGGGCAAAATGGCTACACCTTC.

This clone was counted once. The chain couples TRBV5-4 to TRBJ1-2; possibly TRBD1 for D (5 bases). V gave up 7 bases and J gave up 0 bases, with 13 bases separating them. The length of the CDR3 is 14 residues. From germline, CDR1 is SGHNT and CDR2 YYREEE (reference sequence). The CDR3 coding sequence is TGTGCCAGCGGGATTGGGGGGTCTAACTATGGCTACACCTTC. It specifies CASGIGGSNYGYTF.

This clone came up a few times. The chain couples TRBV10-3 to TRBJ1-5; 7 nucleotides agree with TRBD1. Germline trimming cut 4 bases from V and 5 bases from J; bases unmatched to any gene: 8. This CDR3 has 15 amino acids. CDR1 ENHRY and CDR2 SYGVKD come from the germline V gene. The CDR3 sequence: CAISGNQGDHQPQHF. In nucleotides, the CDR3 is TGTGCCATCAGTGGGAACCAGGGGGACCATCAGCCCCAGCATTTT.

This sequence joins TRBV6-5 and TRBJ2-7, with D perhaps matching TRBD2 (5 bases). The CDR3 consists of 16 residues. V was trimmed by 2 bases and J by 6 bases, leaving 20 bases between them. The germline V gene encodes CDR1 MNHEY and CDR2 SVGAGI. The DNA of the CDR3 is TGTGCCAGCAGTTACCCCGCGGCAGCGGCTGTCAGCGAGCAGTACTTC. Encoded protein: CASSYPAAAAVSEQYF.

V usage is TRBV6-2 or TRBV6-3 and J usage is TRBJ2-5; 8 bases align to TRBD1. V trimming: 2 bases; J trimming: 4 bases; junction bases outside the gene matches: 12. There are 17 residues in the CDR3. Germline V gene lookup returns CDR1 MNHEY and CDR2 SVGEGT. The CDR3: CASSYGGAGGYGETQYF. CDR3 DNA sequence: TGTGCCAGCAGTTACGGAGGGGCAGGGGGCTATGGAGAGACCCAGTACTTC.

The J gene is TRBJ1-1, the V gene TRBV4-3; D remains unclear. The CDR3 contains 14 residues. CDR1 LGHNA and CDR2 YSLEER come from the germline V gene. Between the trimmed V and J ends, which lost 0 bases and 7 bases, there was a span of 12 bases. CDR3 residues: CASSQETDWNEAFF. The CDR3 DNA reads TGCGCCAGCAGCCAAGAGACGGACTGGAATGAAGCTTTCTTT.

The CDR3 coding sequence is TGCGCCAGCACCCAGGGGGGTTTAAACACTGAAGCTTTCTTT. This gives the protein CASTQGGLNTEAFF. The V and J genes are TRBV5-1 and TRBJ1-1, with 7 bases that match TRBD1. The CDR3 covers 14 residues. J lost 2 bases, V lost 6 bases, and 7 bases had no gene match. Germline values: CDR1 SGHRS, CDR2 YFSETQ.

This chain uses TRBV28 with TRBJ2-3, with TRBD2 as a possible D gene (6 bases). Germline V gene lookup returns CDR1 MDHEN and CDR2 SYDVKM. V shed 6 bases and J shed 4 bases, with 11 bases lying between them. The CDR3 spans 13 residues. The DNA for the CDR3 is TGTGCCAGCAGGGAGGGCGGGGCAGATACGCAGTATTTT. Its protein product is CASREGGADTQYF.

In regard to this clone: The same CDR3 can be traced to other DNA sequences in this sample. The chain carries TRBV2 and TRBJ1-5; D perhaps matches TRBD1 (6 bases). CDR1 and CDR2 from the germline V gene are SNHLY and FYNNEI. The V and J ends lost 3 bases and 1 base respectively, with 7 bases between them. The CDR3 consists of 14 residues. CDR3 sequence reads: CASSEGQSNQPQHF. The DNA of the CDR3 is TGTGCCAGCAGTGAGGGACAAAGCAATCAGCCCCAGCATTTT.

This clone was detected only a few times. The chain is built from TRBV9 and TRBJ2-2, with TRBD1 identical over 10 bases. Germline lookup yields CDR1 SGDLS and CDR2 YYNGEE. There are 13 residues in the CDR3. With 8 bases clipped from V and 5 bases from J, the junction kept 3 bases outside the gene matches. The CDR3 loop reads CASGQGGTGELFF. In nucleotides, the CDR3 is TGTGCCAGTGGACAGGGGGGAACCGGGGAGCTGTTTTTT.

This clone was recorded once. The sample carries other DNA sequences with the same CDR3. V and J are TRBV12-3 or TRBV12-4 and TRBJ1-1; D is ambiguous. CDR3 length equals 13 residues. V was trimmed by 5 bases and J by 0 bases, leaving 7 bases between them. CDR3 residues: CASSPPVNTEAFF. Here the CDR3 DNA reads TGTGCCAGCAGTCCCCCCGTGAACACTGAAGCTTTCTTT.

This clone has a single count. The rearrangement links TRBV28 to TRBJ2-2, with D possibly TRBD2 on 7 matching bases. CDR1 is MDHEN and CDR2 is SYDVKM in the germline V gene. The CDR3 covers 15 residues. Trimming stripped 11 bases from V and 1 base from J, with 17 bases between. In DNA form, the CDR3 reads TGTGCCCTTAGGGGGGGGACACAGAACACCGGGGAGCTGTTTTTT. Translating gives CALRGGTQNTGELFF.

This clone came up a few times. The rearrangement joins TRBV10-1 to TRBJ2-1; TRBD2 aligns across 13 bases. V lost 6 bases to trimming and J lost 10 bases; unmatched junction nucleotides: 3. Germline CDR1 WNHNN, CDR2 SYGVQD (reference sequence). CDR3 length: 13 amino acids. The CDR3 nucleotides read TGCGCCAGCAGCCGGACTAGCGGGAGAGAGCAGTTCTTC. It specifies CASSRTSGREQFF.

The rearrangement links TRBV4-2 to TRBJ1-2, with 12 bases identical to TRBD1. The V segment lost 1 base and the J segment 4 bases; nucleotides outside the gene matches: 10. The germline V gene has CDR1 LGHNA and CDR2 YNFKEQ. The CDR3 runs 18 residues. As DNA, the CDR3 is TGTGCCAGCAGCCAAGGTCACCGGGACAGGGGGCGCCCCTATGGCTACACCTTC. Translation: CASSQGHRDRGRPYGYTF.

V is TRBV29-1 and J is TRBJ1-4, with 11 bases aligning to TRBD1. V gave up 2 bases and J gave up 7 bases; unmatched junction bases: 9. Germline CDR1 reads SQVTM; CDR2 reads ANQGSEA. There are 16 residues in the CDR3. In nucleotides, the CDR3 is TGCAGCGTTGAATCCGGGACAGGGGGGGACTTTGAAAAACTGTTTTTT. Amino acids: CSVESGTGGDFEKLFF.

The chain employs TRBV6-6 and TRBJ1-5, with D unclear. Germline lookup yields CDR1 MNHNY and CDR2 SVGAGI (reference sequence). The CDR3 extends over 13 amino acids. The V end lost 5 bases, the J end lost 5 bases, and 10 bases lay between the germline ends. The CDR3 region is CASSLMGDQPQHF. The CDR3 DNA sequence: TGTGCCAGCAGTCTCATGGGCGATCAGCCCCAGCATTTT.

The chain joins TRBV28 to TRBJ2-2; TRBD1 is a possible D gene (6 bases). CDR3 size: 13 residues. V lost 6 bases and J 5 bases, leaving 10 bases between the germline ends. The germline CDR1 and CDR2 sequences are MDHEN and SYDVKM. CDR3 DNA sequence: TGTGCCAGCAGCGTAGGGGGAACCGGGGAGCTGTTTTTT. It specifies CASSVGGTGELFF.